Below, 7 T cell receptor beta chains from the same sample are listed, as sequenced in a study of T cell responses to AZD1222 COVID-19 vaccine. Generated by immunoSEQ multiplex PCR, the TCRdb table keeps only in-frame clones and is missing some. The sample lists around 150,000 clones, 90% occurring once. The starting material was peripheral blood, obtained on day 0 of AZD1222 vaccination. These receptors were taken from an adult in good health.

The chain employs TRBV13 and TRBJ1-2, with D hard to call. The CDR3 is 14 residues long. V was pared by 0 bases and J by 4 bases, with 9 bases between. Germline V gene data show CDR1 as PRHDT and CDR2 as FYEKMQ (reference sequence). CDR3 loop: CASSLGLVSYGYTF. The CDR3 DNA is TGTGCCAGCAGCTTAGGCCTAGTCAGCTATGGCTACACCTTC. Together with reference TRBV13 and TRBJ1-2, the CDR3 gives the full variable domain: AAGVIQSPRHLIKEKRETATLKCYPIPRHDTVYWYQQGPGQDPQFLISFYEKMQSDKGSIPDRFSAQQFSDYHSELNMSSLELGDSALYFCASSLGLVSYGYTFGSGTRLTVV.

V and J are TRBV18 and TRBJ1-2; D is possibly TRBD1 (5 bases). The V gene lost 1 base and the J gene lost 2 bases, with 11 bases spanning the gap. The CDR3 is 15 amino acids. From germline, CDR1 is KGHSH and CDR2 LQKENI. CDR3 nucleotides: TGTGCCAGCTCACCACTTCAGGGCGTGAACTATGGCTACACCTTC. Its protein is CASSPLQGVNYGYTF.

The CDR3 DNA follows: TGTGCCAGCAGCCGAACGACAGGGGCAACTAATGAAAAACTGTTTTTT. Protein sequence: CASSRTTGATNEKLFF. The J gene is TRBJ1-4, the V gene TRBV14, with 8 positions matching TRBD1. CDR3 size: 16 residues. Losses at the gene ends were 4 bases for V and 0 bases for J; bases not matched to a gene: 4. Germline assignment: CDR1 SGHDN and CDR2 FVKESK.

V usage is TRBV28 and J usage is TRBJ2-5, with TRBD1 as a possible D gene (6 bases). V dropped 3 bases and J dropped 3 bases, with 11 bases sitting between them. Germline V gene sequence: CDR1 MDHEN, CDR2 SYDVKM. The CDR3 extends over 14 amino acids. CDR3 sequence reads: CASSFPDSEETQYF. The CDR3 DNA follows: TGTGCCAGCAGTTTCCCGGACAGCGAAGAGACCCAGTACTTC. Looking up the rest from reference TRBV28 and TRBJ2-5 gives the full variable domain: DVKVTQSSRYLVKRTGEKVFLECVQDMDHENMFWYRQDPGLGLRLIYFSYDVKMKEKGDIPEGYSVSREKKERFSLILESASTNQTSMYLCASSFPDSEETQYFGPGTRLLVL.

The chain carries TRBV7-8 and TRBJ1-1, with D possibly matching TRBD1 (5 bases). This CDR3 is 14 amino acids long. V lost 3 bases to trimming and J lost 1 base, with 9 bases between them. Germline CDR1 and CDR2: SGHVS and FQNEAQ. For the CDR3, the DNA is TGTGCCAGCAGCTTCTCCGGACAGAACACTGAAGCTTTCTTT. It codes for CASSFSGQNTEAFF.

The V call is TRBV6-5, the J call TRBJ1-4, with 8 bases aligning to TRBD1. Germline V lookup: CDR1 MNHEY, CDR2 SVGAGI. V shed 5 bases, J shed 10 bases, and the junction held 9 bases outside the gene matches. The CDR3 runs to 14 residues. CDR3 in DNA: TGTGCCAGCAGTCAGGAACCGGGACAGGCAAAACTGTTTTTT. As protein: CASSQEPGQAKLFF.

By share, this clone ranks as medium-sized. The chain is built from TRBV5-5 and TRBJ2-7, with a weak D call TRBD1 (6 bases). The V end lost 1 base, the J end lost 9 bases, and 17 bases lay between the germline ends. Germline V gene sequence: CDR1 SGHKS, CDR2 YYEKEE (reference sequence). This CDR3 comprises 14 residues. The CDR3 sequence: CASSLYRTAEGQYF. For the CDR3, the DNA is TGTGCCAGCAGCTTGTACCGGACAGCTGAAGGGCAGTACTTC.